This T cell receptor beta chain was obtained from a study of blood T cells in healthy people across ages. Primed by a sample-barcoded 5' primer and a J-beta primer mix, a second PCR proceeded for roughly 7 to 12 cycles. TCRdb passed the 5' RACE reads through MiXCR, listing each CDR3 protein once. The sample carries 710,000 or so distinct CDR3 sequences, about a fifth recorded once. The CDR3 extends over 13 amino acids. V lost 5 bases, J lost 7 bases, and 14 bases lay in between. This chain uses TRBV12-3 or TRBV12-4 with TRBJ2-5, with D tentatively TRBD2 (6 bases). The sequenced sample consisted of blood. The clonotype comes from a man in his sixties or seventies in good health. This CDR3 reads CASSDYSGGTQYF. In nucleotides, the CDR3 is TGTGCCAGCAGTGACTACTCCGGGGGGACCCAGTACTTC.